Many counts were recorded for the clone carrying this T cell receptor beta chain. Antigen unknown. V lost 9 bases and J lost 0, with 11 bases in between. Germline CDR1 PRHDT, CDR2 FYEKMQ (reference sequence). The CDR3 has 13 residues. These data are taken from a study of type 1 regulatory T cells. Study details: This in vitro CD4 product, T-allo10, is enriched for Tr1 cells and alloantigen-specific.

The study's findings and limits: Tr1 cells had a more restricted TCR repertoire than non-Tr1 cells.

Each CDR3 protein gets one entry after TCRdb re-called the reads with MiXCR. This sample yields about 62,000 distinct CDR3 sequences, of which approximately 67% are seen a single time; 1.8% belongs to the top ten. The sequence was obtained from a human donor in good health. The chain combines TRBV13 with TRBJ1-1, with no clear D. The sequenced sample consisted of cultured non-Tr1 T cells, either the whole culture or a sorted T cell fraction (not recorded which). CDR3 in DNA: TGTGCCAGTCCAAGGCGGCTGAACACTGAAGCTTTCTTT. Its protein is CASPRRLNTEAFF.